Shown below are 17 T cell receptor beta chains from a single sample sequenced in a study of identical twins. TCRdb independently ran MiXCR on the 5' RACE reads; one entry per CDR3 protein. The sample records approximately 300,000 distinct CDR3 sequences, just under 9.5% being singletons. These same data were also listed under a study on yellow fever vaccine responses in identical twins.

The specimen was CD8+ T cells sorted from blood. The receptors shown here come from a woman younger than 30 in good health.

This chain links TRBV7-9 with TRBJ2-1, with unresolved D. This CDR3 contains 15 residues. Germline CDR1 is SEHNR and CDR2 is FQNEAQ (reference sequence). Trimming removed 1 base from V and 7 bases from J, with 14 bases in between. CDR3 loop: CASSLGIGRKNEQFF. The DNA for the CDR3 is TGTGCCAGCAGCTTAGGAATCGGACGGAAAAATGAGCAGTTCTTC.

This clonotype has only a few counts. The J gene is TRBJ2-3, the V gene TRBV24-1; D possibly matches TRBD1 or TRBD2 (6 bases each). The germline V gene has CDR1 KGHDR and CDR2 SFDVKD. The CDR3 spans 16 residues. Trimming removed 5 bases from V and 3 bases from J, with 17 bases in between. Written as DNA, the CDR3 is TGTGCCACCAGTGGAGGTTCGGGGGCATGGACAGATACGCAGTATTTT. Amino acids: CATSGGSGAWTDTQYF.

This clonotype has at least ten counts. The chain links TRBV2 to TRBJ2-7, with D perhaps TRBD1 (6 bases). V was trimmed by 2 bases and J by 0 bases, leaving 8 bases between them. This CDR3 region has 14 residues. Germline V CDR1 and CDR2: SNHLY, FYNNEI. The CDR3 protein is CASSETGSSYEQYF. CDR3 bases: TGTGCCAGCAGTGAAACAGGGAGCTCCTACGAGCAGTACTTC. The whole variable domain, filled in from reference TRBV2 and TRBJ2-7, reads EPEVTQTPSHQVTQMGQEVILRCVPISNHLYFYWYRQILGQKVEFLVSFYNNEISEKSEIFDDQFSVERPDGSNFTLKIRSTKLEDSAMYFCASSETGSSYEQYFGPGTRLTVT.

The chain carries TRBV11-2 and TRBJ2-3; D is unclear. V lost 0 bases and J 2 bases, leaving 15 bases between the germline ends. Germline assignment: CDR1 SGHAT and CDR2 FQNNGV. The CDR3 has 17 amino acids. The CDR3 DNA follows: TGTGCCAGCAGCTTAGATACAGATTTGAAATTCACAGATACGCAGTATTTT. It is translated as CASSLDTDLKFTDTQYF.

This clonotype was picked up a small number of times. The V gene is TRBV12-3 or TRBV12-4, the J gene TRBJ1-5; D not resolved. V lost 6 bases to trimming and J lost 7 bases, with 10 bases between them. The CDR3 covers 12 residues. This CDR3 is CASSTPGQPQHF. The CDR3 bases are TGTGCCAGCAGCACACCAGGACAGCCCCAGCATTTT.

This clonotype was found many times. The V call is TRBV4-3, the J call TRBJ2-5; 13 bases agree with TRBD2. V gave up 2 bases and J gave up 5 bases; unmatched junction bases: 14. Germline loops: CDR1 LGHNA, CDR2 YSLEER. The CDR3 length is 19 residues. CDR3 DNA: TGCGCCAGCAGCCAAATCTGGGGGACTAGCGGGGAAGCGGGCGAGACCCAGTACTTC. This sequence encodes CASSQIWGTSGEAGETQYF.

The V gene is TRBV4-1, the J gene TRBJ1-5; the D gene is possibly TRBD1 (5 bases). Germline V gene lookup returns CDR1 MGHRA and CDR2 YSYEKL. The CDR3 runs 15 residues. The ends were cut back, 4 bases at V and 7 bases at J, with 17 bases in the middle. The CDR3 here is CASSLKHMGEQPQHF. CDR3 in DNA: TGCGCCAGCAGCCTCAAACACATGGGGGAACAGCCCCAGCATTTT.

This clonotype has just a few counts. V and J are TRBV7-8 and TRBJ2-1; TRBD1 is a possible D gene (5 bases). The CDR3 runs to 15 residues. Germline V gives CDR1 SGHVS, CDR2 FQNEAQ. V dropped 5 bases and J dropped 6 bases, with 17 bases sitting between them. This CDR3 reads CASSPRTGALNEQFF. In DNA, the CDR3 is TGTGCCAGCAGCCCCCGTACAGGCGCACTCAATGAGCAGTTCTTC.

This clonotype occurred many times. The gene calls are TRBV5-1 and TRBJ2-2, with 15 bases identical to TRBD2. The CDR3 loop spans 16 amino acids. V was pared by 7 bases and J by 4 bases, with 5 bases of the junction left unmatched. Germline V gives CDR1 SGHRS, CDR2 YFSETQ. As DNA, the CDR3 is TGCGCCAGCGAAGGGACTAGCGGGAGGAGCACCGGGGAGCTGTTTTTT. It is translated as CASEGTSGRSTGELFF.

As for this clonotype: One end of the junction varies from germline; a read error may be responsible. This rearrangement joins TRBV25-1 to TRBJ1-1; D unclear. Germline CDR1 is MGHDK and CDR2 is SYGVNS. The CDR3 is made up of 12 amino acids. Here the CDR3 reads CASTEMNTEAFF. The DNA of the CDR3 is TGTGCCAGCACTGAAATGAACACTGAAGCTTTCTTT.

V gene TRBV7-2 combines with J gene TRBJ2-7; D not resolved. Germline lookup yields CDR1 SGHTA and CDR2 FQGNSA. This CDR3 is built from 13 residues. V was cut by 6 bases and J by 7 bases, with 16 bases left in between. The CDR3 DNA reads TGTGCCAGCAGGCCCCGTTCTCGTGAGGAGCAGTACTTC. Protein product: CASRPRSREEQYF.

This clonotype was recorded at least ten times. The rearrangement links TRBV5-1 to TRBJ2-7; D uncertain. The CDR3 extends over 12 amino acids. The V gene lost 2 bases and the J gene lost 3 bases, with 6 bases spanning the gap. CDR1 is SGHRS and CDR2 is YFSETQ in the germline V gene. The CDR3 region is CASSLNGYEQYF. Here the CDR3 DNA reads TGCGCCAGCAGCTTAAACGGCTACGAGCAGTACTTC.

This clonotype has only a few counts. J is TRBJ2-7 and V is TRBV6-2 or TRBV6-3; 12 bases are shared with TRBD1. Germline loops: CDR1 MNHEY, CDR2 SVGEGT. The CDR3 is 18 amino acids. V gave up 4 bases and J gave up 5 bases; unmatched junction bases: 15. The CDR3 protein is CASSSRLRSGTGGHEQYF. In DNA form, the CDR3 reads TGTGCCAGCAGTTCGCGCCTCAGATCCGGGACAGGGGGCCACGAGCAGTACTTC.

V is TRBV27 and J is TRBJ2-1; D unresolved. The CDR3 spans 13 residues. Trimming removed 6 bases from V and 10 bases from J, with 16 bases in between. Germline-derived CDR1 and CDR2 are MNHEY and SMNVEV (reference sequence). The CDR3 region is CASSGPFPPEQFF. The DNA for the CDR3 is TGTGCCAGCAGCGGTCCGTTTCCCCCGGAGCAGTTCTTC.

The rearrangement joins TRBV28 to TRBJ2-1, with 9 bases matching TRBD2. The CDR3 extends over 15 amino acids. Germline V gene sequence: CDR1 MDHEN, CDR2 SYDVKM. V shed 7 bases, J shed 7 bases, and the junction held 11 bases outside the gene matches. Here the CDR3 reads CASTQPGLAANEQFF. In DNA, the CDR3 is TGTGCCAGCACCCAACCGGGACTAGCAGCAAATGAGCAGTTCTTC.

In this sample, this clonotype turned up many times. The chain uses TRBV10-3 and TRBJ2-2; TRBD2 matches at 7 bases. The trim removed 9 bases at V and 6 bases at J, leaving 7 bases unmatched. The CDR3 loop spans 13 amino acids. From germline, CDR1 is ENHRY and CDR2 SYGVKD. In DNA form, the CDR3 reads TGTGCCATTGGGACTACGGGTCCCGGGGAGCTGTTTTTT. Protein: CAIGTTGPGELFF.

This chain uses TRBV30 with TRBJ2-1; 9 positions match TRBD1. The CDR3 loop spans 14 amino acids. CDR1 GTSNPN and CDR2 SVGIG come from the germline V gene (reference sequence). V gave up 3 bases and J gave up 3 bases; unmatched junction bases: 3. Here the CDR3 reads CAWSWGQGYNEQFF. CDR3 nucleotide sequence: TGTGCCTGGAGCTGGGGACAGGGCTACAATGAGCAGTTCTTC. Drawing the rest from reference TRBV30 and TRBJ2-1, the complete variable domain is SQTIHQWPATLVQPVGSPLSLECTVEGTSNPNLYWYRQAAGRGLQLLFYSVGIGQISSEVPQNLSASRPQDRQFILSSKKLLLSDSGFYLCAWSWGQGYNEQFFGPGTRLTVL.